This record looks at one TCR beta chain sequence and its context. The sample originates from a study of T-cell reconstitution after alpha-beta-depleted transplantation in children. Researchers prepared the TCRbeta library using unique molecular identifiers, the study reports. TCRdb re-called the PCR reads through MiXCR, storing one row per CDR3 protein. Among 800,000 to 1,000,000 distinct CDR3 sequences listed, about 29% were seen once. The clonotype originates from a boy in the first two years of life who had a stem cell transplant for SCID, so the T cells may come from the graft donor. The input for sequencing was PBMCs, mostly from graft donor cells, taken 360 days after TCRalphabeta/CD19-depleted stem cell transplant.

CDR3 protein: CASSLPGGRDTQYF. CDR3 nucleotide sequence: TGTGCCAGCAGCTTACCAGGGGGGAGGGATACGCAGTATTTT. V and J are TRBV7-2 and TRBJ2-3; a possible D gene is TRBD1 (7 bases). There are 14 residues in the CDR3. Germline V lookup: CDR1 SGHTA, CDR2 FQGNSA. Trimming removed 2 bases at V and 6 bases at J, with 12 bases between.